The rows below give T cell receptor beta chains drawn from one sample of a study of blood T cell repertoires in COVID-19. This table comes from immunoSEQ multiplex PCR, and its TCRdb copy is limited to in-frame clones, with some not included. Among 65,000 to 70,000 clones listed, 60% to 80% were seen once. The sequenced sample was peripheral blood. The source of these receptors is a human donor in a cohort sampled during active COVID-19. CDR3s leave out the opening cysteine and the closing phenylalanine or tryptophan. Part of the rows lack a size; the others show once, few, many or a class for expanded clones.

cdr3_aa	v_call	j_call	clone_size
ASSRGGTGSYEQY	TRBV6-6	TRBJ2-7	few
ASSPSSGSYNEQF	TRBV5-4	TRBJ2-1	.
ASSKRRVGIQETQY	TRBV21-1	TRBJ2-5	.
ASRLLPDRVNTEAF	TRBV2	TRBJ1-1	few
ASSYRAGGLNEQF	TRBV6-5	TRBJ2-1	many
ATSREGWSARRSSYNEQF	TRBV15	TRBJ2-1	.
ASSVATRASGESEQY	TRBV9	TRBJ2-7	.
ASSTNRGNTEAF	TRBV19	TRBJ1-1	.
ASSRPGDITEAF	TRBV28	TRBJ1-1	.
ASSLTSGGAVETQY	TRBV9	TRBJ2-5	few
ASSPGATNEKLF	TRBV18	TRBJ1-4	.
ASSETVSYIQY	TRBV6-1	TRBJ2-4	.
ASRGLAGGVSYEQY	TRBV28	TRBJ2-7	.
ASSQDVGAGDTQY	TRBV3-1/TRBV3-2	TRBJ2-3	.
ASRSRTGTRTQY	TRBV5-6	TRBJ2-5	.
ASSRPPGLAGRNEQF	TRBV28	TRBJ2-1	.
ATSRGPGVLRETQY	TRBV15	TRBJ2-5	.
ASSFQEGTGTDTQY	TRBV7-9	TRBJ2-3	.
ASSPRRGQGRGIAKNIQY	TRBV19	TRBJ2-4	.
ASSQDRKASGLADTQY	TRBV3-1/TRBV3-2	TRBJ2-3	.
ASSPDRGAEKLF	TRBV5-4	TRBJ1-4	many
ASSQDRGRETQY	TRBV5-1	TRBJ2-5	.
ASSVGLQLLTDTQY	TRBV9	TRBJ2-3	.
ASGMADRGNEQY	TRBV27	TRBJ2-7	.
ASSQGGRNTEAF	TRBV7-8	TRBJ1-1	once
ATSRDRDYEQY	TRBV15	TRBJ2-7	few
ASSSNPGLGYYNEQF	TRBV5-6	TRBJ2-1	.
ASTRLTGLNTEAF	TRBV6-5	TRBJ1-1	.
ASSYDPGTSTDTQY	TRBV6-2/TRBV6-3	TRBJ2-3	.
ASSPPTGGGEAF	TRBV6-5	TRBJ1-1	once
ASGVSGTGAYEQY	TRBV5-1	TRBJ2-7	.
ASSLTRTKNIQY	TRBV7-2	TRBJ2-4	.
ASTLAGGNTGELF	TRBV27	TRBJ2-2	.
ASSPQTGPYNEQF	TRBV7-8	TRBJ2-1	.
ATRQGSYEQY	TRBV25-1	TRBJ2-7	.
ASSDKRSGVETQY	TRBV5-6	TRBJ2-5	.
AISFEGTEAF	TRBV10-3	TRBJ1-1	once
ASSPGGETDTQY	TRBV18	TRBJ2-3	.
ASSVAQGAVHTQY	TRBV9	TRBJ2-3	many
AISRGENTEAF	TRBV27	TRBJ1-1	few
ATSDLGTSGSDEQF	TRBV24-1	TRBJ2-1	.
ASSIPGNYGYT	TRBV28	TRBJ1-2	.
ASSLWGGQSGTDTQY	TRBV28	TRBJ2-3	.
ASSLWGTSGGETQY	TRBV28	TRBJ2-5	.
ASSFDRVGEQY	TRBV7-6	TRBJ2-7	.
ASSFPSGGRQETQY	TRBV5-4	TRBJ2-5	.
ASSPEETQY	TRBV18	TRBJ2-5	once
ASTLMGQLYGYT	TRBV28	TRBJ1-2	.
ATKEGHSGTPF	TRBV27	TRBJ2-1	once
ASSYATGTLGNEQF	TRBV6-5	TRBJ2-1	.
AWRAGGFTDTQY	TRBV30	TRBJ2-3	.
ASSPLGGGNQPQH	TRBV18	TRBJ1-5	.
ASSLMGTDEAF	TRBV28	TRBJ1-1	once
ASSEGTRTQY	TRBV6-1	TRBJ2-5	.
ASSLGQGSGSGNTIY	TRBV5-1	TRBJ1-3	.
ASSLWQAGYGYT	TRBV28	TRBJ1-2	.
ASSSAAANTGELF	TRBV18	TRBJ2-2	.
ASSLVSRGNEQF	TRBV5-4	TRBJ2-1	.
ASSLSVQRGQIYGYT	TRBV27	TRBJ1-2	few
ASSLRTGDEQY	TRBV11-3	TRBJ2-7	.